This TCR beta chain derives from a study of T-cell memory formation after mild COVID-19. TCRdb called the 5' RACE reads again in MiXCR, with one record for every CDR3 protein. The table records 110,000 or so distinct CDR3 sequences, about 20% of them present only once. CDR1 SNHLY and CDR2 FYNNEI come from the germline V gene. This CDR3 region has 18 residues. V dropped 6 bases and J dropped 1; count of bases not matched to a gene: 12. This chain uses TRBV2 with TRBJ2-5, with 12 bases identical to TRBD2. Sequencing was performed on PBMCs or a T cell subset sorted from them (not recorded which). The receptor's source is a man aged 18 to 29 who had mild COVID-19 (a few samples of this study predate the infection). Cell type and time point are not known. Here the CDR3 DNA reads TGTGCCAGCAGCCCCGGGACTAGCGGGCCCCTCGTCCAAGAGACCCAGTACTTC. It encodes CASSPGTSGPLVQETQYF.